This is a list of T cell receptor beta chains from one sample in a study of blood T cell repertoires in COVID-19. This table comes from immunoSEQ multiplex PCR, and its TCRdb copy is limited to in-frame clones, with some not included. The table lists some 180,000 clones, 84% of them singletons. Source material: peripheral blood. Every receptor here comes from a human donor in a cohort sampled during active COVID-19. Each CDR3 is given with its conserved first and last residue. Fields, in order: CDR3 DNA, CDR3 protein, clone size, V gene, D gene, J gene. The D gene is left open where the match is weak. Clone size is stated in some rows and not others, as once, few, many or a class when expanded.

CDR3 DNA: TGTGCCAGCAGCCCCTGGGACAGTTCCAATCAGCCCCAGCATTTT; CDR3 protein: CASSPWDSSNQPQHF; clone size: NA; V gene: TRBV28; D gene: TRBD1; J gene: TRBJ1-5
CDR3 DNA: TGTGCCAGCAGTGACAAGGGGCACAAACTCACAGATACGCAGTATTTT; CDR3 protein: CASSDKGHKLTDTQYF; clone size: NA; V gene: TRBV25-1; D gene: NA; J gene: TRBJ2-3
CDR3 DNA: TGTGCCAGCAGTGAATTTCAGTTAGATACGCAGTATTTT; CDR3 protein: CASSEFQLDTQYF; clone size: NA; V gene: TRBV25-1; D gene: NA; J gene: TRBJ2-3
CDR3 DNA: TGTGCCAGCAGTTTAAGGACAAAATACGAGCAGTACTTC; CDR3 protein: CASSLRTKYEQYF; clone size: once; V gene: TRBV12-3/TRBV12-4; D gene: NA; J gene: TRBJ2-7
CDR3 DNA: TGTGCCAGCAGGCCCCAAGCTAGCGGGAGCTCCTACGAGCAGTACTTC; CDR3 protein: CASRPQASGSSYEQYF; clone size: NA; V gene: TRBV27; D gene: TRBD2; J gene: TRBJ2-7
CDR3 DNA: TGCGCCAGCAGCCACGTCAGAACCGGGGAGCTGTTTTTT; CDR3 protein: CASSHVRTGELFF; clone size: NA; V gene: TRBV4-1; D gene: NA; J gene: TRBJ2-2
CDR3 DNA: TGTGCCATCAGTGAAGGGGGGGCTCTGTTTTTT; CDR3 protein: CAISEGGALFF; clone size: NA; V gene: TRBV10-3; D gene: NA; J gene: TRBJ1-4
CDR3 DNA: TGTGCCAGCAGGCCCCAATGGGACACTTACGAGCAGTACTTC; CDR3 protein: CASRPQWDTYEQYF; clone size: NA; V gene: TRBV28; D gene: NA; J gene: TRBJ2-7
CDR3 DNA: TGTGCCAGCAGCACTCCCAACAGGTACAATGAGCAGTTCTTC; CDR3 protein: CASSTPNRYNEQFF; clone size: NA; V gene: TRBV21-1; D gene: NA; J gene: TRBJ2-1
CDR3 DNA: TGTGCCAGCAGCTTAACAGGCAAACTAAATGAGCAGTTCTTC; CDR3 protein: CASSLTGKLNEQFF; clone size: NA; V gene: TRBV11-2; D gene: NA; J gene: TRBJ2-1
CDR3 DNA: TGTGCCAGCTCACCACCTCCCTCCGATACGCAGTATTTT; CDR3 protein: CASSPPPSDTQYF; clone size: NA; V gene: TRBV18; D gene: NA; J gene: TRBJ2-3
CDR3 DNA: TGTGCCTGGAGTCTCGGGACAGGGAACACTGAAGCTTTCTTT; CDR3 protein: CAWSLGTGNTEAFF; clone size: NA; V gene: TRBV30; D gene: TRBD1; J gene: TRBJ1-1
CDR3 DNA: TGTGCCAGTGAGACAGGGTCGGAAAACACCATATATTTT; CDR3 protein: CASETGSENTIYF; clone size: NA; V gene: TRBV2; D gene: TRBD1; J gene: TRBJ1-3
CDR3 DNA: TGTGCCAGCAGCTCCCTCGGAATAGCGGGAGTGATTAATGAGCAGTTCTTC; CDR3 protein: CASSSLGIAGVINEQFF; clone size: few; V gene: TRBV7-9; D gene: TRBD2; J gene: TRBJ2-1
CDR3 DNA: TGTGCCAGCAGCTTAGCCTACGGACTAGCGGGAGGGGGGGATTCCTACGAGCAGTACTTC; CDR3 protein: CASSLAYGLAGGGDSYEQYF; clone size: NA; V gene: TRBV7-2; D gene: TRBD2; J gene: TRBJ2-7
CDR3 DNA: TGTGCCAGCAGTAACAGGAACACCGGGGAGCTGTTTTTT; CDR3 protein: CASSNRNTGELFF; clone size: NA; V gene: TRBV28; D gene: NA; J gene: TRBJ2-2
CDR3 DNA: TGTGCCAGCAGGCCGACAGGGGGCGAGACCCAGTACTTC; CDR3 protein: CASRPTGGETQYF; clone size: NA; V gene: TRBV3-1/TRBV3-2; D gene: TRBD1; J gene: TRBJ2-5
CDR3 DNA: TGTGCCAGCAGTCCCCTTCGACAGGGGGCGCGGGAGACCCAGTACTTC; CDR3 protein: CASSPLRQGARETQYF; clone size: NA; V gene: TRBV28; D gene: TRBD1; J gene: TRBJ2-5
CDR3 DNA: TGTGCCAGTAGCCCTCTGGGACTAGCGGGAGTATATGAGCAGTTCTTC; CDR3 protein: CASSPLGLAGVYEQFF; clone size: NA; V gene: TRBV19; D gene: TRBD2; J gene: TRBJ2-1
CDR3 DNA: TGTGCCAGCAGCTTCTCTTCCGTCTATAATTCACCCCTCCACTTT; CDR3 protein: CASSFSSVYNSPLHF; clone size: NA; V gene: TRBV7-9; D gene: NA; J gene: TRBJ1-6
CDR3 DNA: TGTGCCAGCAGCCCCACAGGCCCAGGGGCCAAAAACATTCAGTACTTC; CDR3 protein: CASSPTGPGAKNIQYF; clone size: NA; V gene: TRBV7-9; D gene: NA; J gene: TRBJ2-4
CDR3 DNA: TGTGCCAGCAGTTCATTTCCAGGGGGCGCCGAGCAGTACTTC; CDR3 protein: CASSSFPGGAEQYF; clone size: once; V gene: TRBV2; D gene: TRBD1; J gene: TRBJ2-7
CDR3 DNA: TGTGCCAGTTCCCGGACAGGGGTCTATAATTCACCCCTCCACTTT; CDR3 protein: CASSRTGVYNSPLHF; clone size: NA; V gene: TRBV18; D gene: TRBD1; J gene: TRBJ1-6
CDR3 DNA: TGTGCTAGTGGTTTGGTACGGATGGACAGGGTCCTACCCAATCAGCCCCAGCATTTT; CDR3 protein: CASGLVRMDRVLPNQPQHF; clone size: NA; V gene: TRBV12-5; D gene: TRBD1; J gene: TRBJ1-5
CDR3 DNA: TGTGCCAGTAGTCCCTTAGCGGGAGGAGCAGATACGCAGTATTTT; CDR3 protein: CASSPLAGGADTQYF; clone size: NA; V gene: TRBV19; D gene: TRBD2; J gene: TRBJ2-3
CDR3 DNA: TGTGCCTGGAGTGCGGCTAGCCTGACTGAGACCCAGTACTTC; CDR3 protein: CAWSAASLTETQYF; clone size: NA; V gene: TRBV30; D gene: NA; J gene: TRBJ2-5
CDR3 DNA: TGCGCCAGCAGTCGACAGGGGGCGACTAATGAAAAACTGTTTTTT; CDR3 protein: CASSRQGATNEKLFF; clone size: NA; V gene: TRBV5-1; D gene: TRBD1; J gene: TRBJ1-4
CDR3 DNA: TGTGCCAGTAGCTTACAGGGGGCGGTCACCGGGGAGCTGTTTTTT; CDR3 protein: CASSLQGAVTGELFF; clone size: NA; V gene: TRBV19; D gene: TRBD1; J gene: TRBJ2-2
CDR3 DNA: TGCGCCAGCAGCCAACAGCGGGAGTACAATGAGCAGTTCTTC; CDR3 protein: CASSQQREYNEQFF; clone size: NA; V gene: TRBV4-1; D gene: TRBD2; J gene: TRBJ2-1
CDR3 DNA: TGTGCCACCAGCGGTAGGGGCAAAATCTCCTACAATGAGCAGTTCTTC; CDR3 protein: CATSGRGKISYNEQFF; clone size: NA; V gene: TRBV15; D gene: NA; J gene: TRBJ2-1
CDR3 DNA: TGCAGCGCACGGGACTTTCACAATGAGCAGTTCTTC; CDR3 protein: CSARDFHNEQFF; clone size: NA; V gene: TRBV29-1; D gene: NA; J gene: TRBJ2-1
CDR3 DNA: TGTGCCAGCGGAACCGGAGGAGCTTTCTTT; CDR3 protein: CASGTGGAFF; clone size: NA; V gene: TRBV12-3/TRBV12-4; D gene: NA; J gene: TRBJ1-1
CDR3 DNA: TGTGCCAGCAGTGACGGTCCCCGGTATACGCAGTATTTT; CDR3 protein: CASSDGPRYTQYF; clone size: NA; V gene: TRBV6-4; D gene: NA; J gene: TRBJ2-3
CDR3 DNA: TGTGCCAGCAGCCAAGAGTTCAGGGGCCCCCATCCCATCTCTGGGGCCAACGTCCTGACTTTC; CDR3 protein: CASSQEFRGPHPISGANVLTF; clone size: NA; V gene: TRBV3-1/TRBV3-2; D gene: NA; J gene: TRBJ2-6
CDR3 DNA: TGTGCCAGCAGCCAGAGACAGGGGGCTGAAGCTTTCTTT; CDR3 protein: CASSQRQGAEAFF; clone size: NA; V gene: TRBV3-1/TRBV3-2; D gene: TRBD1; J gene: TRBJ1-1
CDR3 DNA: TGTGCCAGCAGCGGAGCGGGAGGTAGTGAGCAGTTCTTC; CDR3 protein: CASSGAGGSEQFF; clone size: NA; V gene: TRBV6-6; D gene: TRBD2; J gene: TRBJ2-1
CDR3 DNA: TGTGCCAGCAGTGATCCGGGACACAAACTTAGCTCCTATAATTCACCCCTCCACTTT; CDR3 protein: CASSDPGHKLSSYNSPLHF; clone size: NA; V gene: TRBV6-1; D gene: NA; J gene: TRBJ1-6
CDR3 DNA: TGCGCCAGCAGCTTGGTAGGCGGGGGGGAGCAGTACTTC; CDR3 protein: CASSLVGGGEQYF; clone size: NA; V gene: TRBV5-1; D gene: TRBD2; J gene: TRBJ2-7
CDR3 DNA: TGTGCCAGCAGCGTCGGGCAAGAGACCCAGTACTTC; CDR3 protein: CASSVGQETQYF; clone size: NA; V gene: TRBV9; D gene: NA; J gene: TRBJ2-5
CDR3 DNA: TGTGCCAGCAGTGAAGAGTGGGGGCGCACCGGGGAGCTGTTTTTT; CDR3 protein: CASSEEWGRTGELFF; clone size: NA; V gene: TRBV6-1; D gene: NA; J gene: TRBJ2-2
CDR3 DNA: TGTGCCAGCAGCCAAGTATCCGGGACACAAGACTCCTACGAGCAGTACTTC; CDR3 protein: CASSQVSGTQDSYEQYF; clone size: NA; V gene: TRBV4-2; D gene: NA; J gene: TRBJ2-7
CDR3 DNA: TGTGCCAGCACCAACCAGGGTTTCTATGGCTACACCTTC; CDR3 protein: CASTNQGFYGYTF; clone size: NA; V gene: TRBV6-5; D gene: NA; J gene: TRBJ1-2
CDR3 DNA: TGTGCCAGTAGGGCCCGAGGGAGACCCTACGAGCAGTACTTC; CDR3 protein: CASRARGRPYEQYF; clone size: once; V gene: TRBV19; D gene: NA; J gene: TRBJ2-7
CDR3 DNA: TGTGCCAGCTCACCGGGGGGGTCCAATAGCAATCAGCCCCAGCATTTT; CDR3 protein: CASSPGGSNSNQPQHF; clone size: NA; V gene: TRBV18; D gene: NA; J gene: TRBJ1-5
CDR3 DNA: TGTGCCAGCAGTGAAGCCTTAGACTCATCCTACGAGCAGTACTTC; CDR3 protein: CASSEALDSSYEQYF; clone size: once; V gene: TRBV6-1; D gene: NA; J gene: TRBJ2-7
CDR3 DNA: TGTGCCAGCAGTGGCGTGCCCACGGAGCTGTTTTTT; CDR3 protein: CASSGVPTELFF; clone size: NA; V gene: TRBV25-1; D gene: NA; J gene: TRBJ2-2
CDR3 DNA: TGTGCCAGCAGCTTAGATGGCGGGAGCGGGAACGAGCAGTACTTC; CDR3 protein: CASSLDGGSGNEQYF; clone size: NA; V gene: TRBV7-2; D gene: TRBD2; J gene: TRBJ2-7
CDR3 DNA: TGTGCCAGCAGTCCTGGACAGTATTATGGCTACACCTTC; CDR3 protein: CASSPGQYYGYTF; clone size: NA; V gene: TRBV27; D gene: NA; J gene: TRBJ1-2
CDR3 DNA: TGTGCCAGCAGAATCTTTAGCGGGAGTAGCACAGATACGCAGTATTTT; CDR3 protein: CASRIFSGSSTDTQYF; clone size: NA; V gene: TRBV2; D gene: TRBD2; J gene: TRBJ2-3
CDR3 DNA: TGCGCCAGCAGTGCCGACAGATTGAACACTGAAGCTTTCTTT; CDR3 protein: CASSADRLNTEAFF; clone size: NA; V gene: TRBV10-2; D gene: NA; J gene: TRBJ1-1
CDR3 DNA: TGTGCCAGCAGCTCACAGGGGAGGTCCTATAATTCACCCCTCCACTTT; CDR3 protein: CASSSQGRSYNSPLHF; clone size: NA; V gene: TRBV7-9; D gene: TRBD1; J gene: TRBJ1-6
CDR3 DNA: TGCAGCGTGGGGACTAGCGGGAGGGTCGAGCAGTACTTC; CDR3 protein: CSVGTSGRVEQYF; clone size: NA; V gene: TRBV29-1; D gene: TRBD2; J gene: TRBJ2-7
CDR3 DNA: TGTGCCAGCAAATTCGACAGGGATATTCAGCCCCAGCATTTT; CDR3 protein: CASKFDRDIQPQHF; clone size: once; V gene: TRBV6-5; D gene: TRBD1; J gene: TRBJ1-5
CDR3 DNA: TGTGCCTGGACGACCAGAGGAGATACGCAGTATTTT; CDR3 protein: CAWTTRGDTQYF; clone size: NA; V gene: TRBV30; D gene: NA; J gene: TRBJ2-3